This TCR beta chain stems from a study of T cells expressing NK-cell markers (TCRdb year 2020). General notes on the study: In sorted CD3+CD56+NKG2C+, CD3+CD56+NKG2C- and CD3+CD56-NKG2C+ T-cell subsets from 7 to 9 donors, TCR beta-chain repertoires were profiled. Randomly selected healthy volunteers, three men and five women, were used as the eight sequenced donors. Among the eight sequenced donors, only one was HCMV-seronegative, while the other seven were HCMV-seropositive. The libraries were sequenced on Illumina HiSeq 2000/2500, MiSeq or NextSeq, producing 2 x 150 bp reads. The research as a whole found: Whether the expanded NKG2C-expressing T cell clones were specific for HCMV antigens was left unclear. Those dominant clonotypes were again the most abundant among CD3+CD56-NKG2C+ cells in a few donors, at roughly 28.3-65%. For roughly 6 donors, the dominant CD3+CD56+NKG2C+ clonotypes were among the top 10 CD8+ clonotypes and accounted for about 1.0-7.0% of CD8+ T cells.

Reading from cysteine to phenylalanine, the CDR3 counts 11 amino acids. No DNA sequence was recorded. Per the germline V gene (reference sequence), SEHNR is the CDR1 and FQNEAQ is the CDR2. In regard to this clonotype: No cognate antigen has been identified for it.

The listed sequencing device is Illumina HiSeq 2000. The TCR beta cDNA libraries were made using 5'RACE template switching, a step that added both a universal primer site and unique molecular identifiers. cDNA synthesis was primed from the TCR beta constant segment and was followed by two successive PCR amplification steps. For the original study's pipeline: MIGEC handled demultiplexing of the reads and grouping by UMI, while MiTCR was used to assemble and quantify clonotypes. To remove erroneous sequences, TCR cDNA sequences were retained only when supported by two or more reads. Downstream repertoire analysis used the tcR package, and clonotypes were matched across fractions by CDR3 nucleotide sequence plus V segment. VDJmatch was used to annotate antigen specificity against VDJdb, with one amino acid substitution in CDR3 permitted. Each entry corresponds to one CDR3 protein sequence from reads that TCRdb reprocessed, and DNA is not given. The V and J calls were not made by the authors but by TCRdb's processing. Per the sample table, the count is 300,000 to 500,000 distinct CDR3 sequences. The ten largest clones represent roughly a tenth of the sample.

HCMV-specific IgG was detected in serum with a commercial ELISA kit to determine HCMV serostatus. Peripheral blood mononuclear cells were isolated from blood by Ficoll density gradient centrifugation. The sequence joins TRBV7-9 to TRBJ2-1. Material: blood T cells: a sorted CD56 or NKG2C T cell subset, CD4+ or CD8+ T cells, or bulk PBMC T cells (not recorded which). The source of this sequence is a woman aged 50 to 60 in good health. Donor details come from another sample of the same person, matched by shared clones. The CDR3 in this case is CASSLLEEQFF.